This passage covers 32 T cell receptor beta chains from one sample sequenced in a study of immune evolution from preneoplasia to lung adenocarcinoma. Measured with immunoSEQ multiplex PCR; TCRdb has only the in-frame clones, and not every one. The top ten clones hold roughly 2.4% of a sample with 7,500 to 9,500 clones, roughly 80% of them seen once. Material: FFPE invasive lung adenocarcinoma tissue. Source of these receptors: a person between 50 and 69 years old with lung adenocarcinoma.

This chain joins TRBV4-1 and TRBJ1-2, with a tentative D call TRBD1 (6 bases). Germline CDR1 MGHRA, CDR2 YSYEKL. There are 13 residues in the CDR3. Between the trimmed V and J ends, which lost 4 bases and 10 bases, there was a span of 16 bases. The CDR3 nucleotides are TGCGCCAGCAGCCCCCGGGGGCTGAGTGACTACACCTTC. Translating it yields CASSPRGLSDYTF.

This clone occurred a few times. This sequence joins TRBV6-1 and TRBJ1-4, with D possibly TRBD1 on 5 matching bases. Trimming took 5 bases from V and 7 from J, leaving 17 bases between them. CDR3 length: 15 amino acids. CDR1 and CDR2 from the germline V gene are MNHNS and SASEGT. CDR3 loop: CASSRDGGSGEKLFF. DNA for the CDR3: TGTGCCAGCAGTCGGGACGGGGGATCCGGTGAAAAACTGTTTTTT.

This chain connects TRBV2 to TRBJ2-7, with 9 bases fitting TRBD2. CDR3 length: 19 residues. The germline CDR1 and CDR2 sequences are SNHLY and FYNNEI. Germline trimming cut 4 bases from V and 3 bases from J; bases unmatched to any gene: 19. CDR3 in amino acids: CASSGAITGGRALSYEQYF. The CDR3 DNA reads as TGTGCCAGCAGTGGGGCAATTACGGGCGGGAGGGCCCTCAGCTACGAGCAGTACTTC.

The genes are TRBV19 and TRBJ1-3; TRBD1 might be the D (6 bases). The germline gives CDR1 LNHDA, CDR2 SQIVND (reference sequence). The V end was cut by 11 bases, the J end by 0 bases, with 17 bases between. This CDR3 spans 15 amino acids. This chain's CDR3 is CASTAGTTSGNTIYF. CDR3 bases: TGTGCCTCAACCGCCGGGACAACCTCTGGAAACACCATATATTTT.

The chain uses TRBV9 and TRBJ2-2; D unclear. V shed 3 bases and J shed 6 bases, with 9 bases lying between them. Per germline, CDR1 SGDLS and CDR2 YYNGEE. The CDR3 contains 13 residues. CDR3 region: CASSGSFAGELFF. CDR3 DNA sequence: TGTGCCAGCAGCGGGAGTTTCGCCGGGGAGCTGTTTTTT.

A remark on this clone: The germline gene is not matched at one end of the junction; a read error may be the cause. This rearrangement joins TRBV6-4 to TRBJ2-1, with 7 bases aligning to TRBD2. The CDR3 has 15 residues. The germline V gene has CDR1 MRHNA and CDR2 SNTAGT. This CDR3 is CASSPNWGGYSEQFF. The CDR3 DNA reads as TGTGCCAGCAGTCCAAACTGGGGGGGATACAGTGAGCAGTTCTTC.

The gene calls are TRBV27 and TRBJ1-1; D gene unclear. Trimming shortened V by 1 base and J by 2 bases, and 5 bases separated the two germline ends. The CDR3 has 13 residues. CDR1 and CDR2 (germline): MNHEY, SMNVEV (reference sequence). The CDR3 region has the DNA TGTGCCAGCAGTTTATTCCGTAACACTGAAGCTTTCTTT. Its translation: CASSLFRNTEAFF.

This clone has a handful of counts. The chain employs TRBV7-9 and TRBJ2-7, with 9 nucleotides matching TRBD1. The junction had 5 bases not matched to a gene; V was cut back by 5 bases and J by 3 bases. The CDR3 has 14 amino acids. Germline V gene sequence: CDR1 SEHNR, CDR2 FQNEAQ (reference sequence). CDR3 DNA sequence: TGTGCCAGCAGCCCACAGGGGGCTTTCTACGAGCAGTACTTC. Its protein product is CASSPQGAFYEQYF.

In the case of this clone: This sample also contains other DNA sequences that code for the same CDR3. This chain links TRBV6-1 with TRBJ2-1; TRBD2 matches 11 bases. The CDR3 runs 16 residues. V lost 4 bases and J lost 4; bases outside the gene matches: 6. Per germline, CDR1 MNHNS and CDR2 SASEGT. The CDR3 loop reads CASSARLAGGYNEQFF. In nucleotides, the CDR3 is TGTGCCAGCAGTGCGAGATTAGCGGGAGGGTACAATGAGCAGTTCTTC.

This clone was seen a few times. The chain is built from TRBV6-1 and TRBJ1-5; D might be TRBD1 (5 bases). CDR1 and CDR2 (germline): MNHNS, SASEGT. The CDR3 is made up of 12 amino acids. V lost 6 bases and J 5 bases, leaving 8 bases between the germline ends. In DNA form, the CDR3 reads TGTGCCAGCAGAGGGACCCATCAGCCCCAGCATTTT. Its protein product is CASRGTHQPQHF.

This chain connects TRBV5-5 to TRBJ2-2; D is possibly TRBD2 (6 bases). The CDR3 is 16 amino acids. The V end was cut by 4 bases, the J end by 4 bases, with 17 bases between. From germline, CDR1 is SGHKS and CDR2 YYEKEE (reference sequence). This CDR3 reads CASSLLAETSTGELFF. The CDR3 coding sequence is TGTGCCAGCAGCCTGTTAGCGGAGACCTCCACCGGGGAGCTGTTTTTT. The whole variable domain, remainder taken from reference TRBV5-5 and TRBJ2-2, is DAGVTQSPTHLIKTRGQQVTLRCSPISGHKSVSWYQQVLGQGPQFIFQYYEKEERGRGNFPDRFSARQFPNYSSELNVNALLLGDSALYLCASSLLAETSTGELFFGEGSRLTVL.

The chain recombines TRBV28 with TRBJ2-7, with 10 bases identical to TRBD2. Germline CDR1 is MDHEN and CDR2 is SYDVKM. The CDR3 length is 16 residues. The ends lost 0 bases at V and 6 bases at J; junction bases unmatched: 8. The CDR3 DNA follows: TGTGCCAGCAGTTTATGGCCTAGCGGGAGATTGAGCGAGCAGTACTTC. Protein product: CASSLWPSGRLSEQYF.

This chain uses TRBV6-1 with TRBJ2-1; TRBD2 matches 12 bases. Per germline, CDR1 MNHNS and CDR2 SASEGT. This CDR3 is 16 amino acids long. J was trimmed by 8 bases and V by 3 bases; bases with no gene match: 8. The DNA for the CDR3 is TGTGCCAGCAGTGAGGCTAGCGGGAGGGTCGGGCATGAGCAGTTCTTC. This gives the protein CASSEASGRVGHEQFF.

The chain has TRBV7-2 and TRBJ2-2; 7 bases align to TRBD1. The CDR3 totals 15 residues. V lost 5 bases and J lost 1; bases outside the gene matches: 4. Germline V lookup: CDR1 SGHTA, CDR2 FQGNSA. The CDR3 DNA reads TGTGCCAGCAGCATGGGACAGATGAACACCGGGGAGCTGTTTTTT. Its translation is CASSMGQMNTGELFF.

The CDR3 DNA follows: TGTGCCAGCAGCCGTCGGGGGGGCGCGGATACGCAGTATTTT. This sequence encodes CASSRRGGADTQYF. This chain links TRBV11-3 with TRBJ2-3; TRBD2 matches 8 bases. V lost 5 bases to trimming and J lost 6 bases; unmatched junction nucleotides: 7. Germline CDR1 and CDR2: SGHNT and YENEEA. The CDR3 runs 14 residues.

A few counts support this clone. This chain uses TRBV2 with TRBJ2-5; 9 nucleotides line up with TRBD1. With V trimmed by 5 bases and J by 5 bases, 9 bases remained unmatched. Germline-derived CDR1 and CDR2 are SNHLY and FYNNEI. The CDR3 extends over 15 amino acids. In nucleotides, the CDR3 is TGTGCCAGCAGTCAAACAGGGGGCTCGGGGGAGACCCAGTACTTC. Translated, it gives CASSQTGGSGETQYF.

This clone appeared a single time. This chain connects TRBV7-9 to TRBJ1-2; TRBD1 matches 11 bases. V shed 5 bases, J shed 1 base, and the junction held 15 bases outside the gene matches. CDR3 length: 19 amino acids. The V gene's germline CDR1 is SEHNR and CDR2 FQNEAQ (reference sequence). This chain's CDR3 is CASSTTAWDRGRVNYGYTF. The CDR3 DNA reads TGTGCCAGCAGCACCACAGCGTGGGACAGGGGGAGAGTTAACTATGGCTACACCTTC.

The genes are TRBV6-5 and TRBJ1-2, with a tentative D call TRBD1 (5 bases). V was trimmed by 5 bases and J by 6 bases, leaving 19 bases between them. Germline CDR1 MNHEY, CDR2 SVGAGI. The CDR3 loop spans 15 amino acids. The CDR3 here is CASSHQGGDGHGYTF. As DNA, the CDR3 is TGTGCCAGCAGTCACCAGGGAGGGGATGGGCATGGCTACACCTTC.

The chain links TRBV18 to TRBJ2-1; 7 nucleotides agree with TRBD2. The CDR3 length is 12 residues. CDR1 is KGHSH and CDR2 is LQKENI in the germline V gene. V lost 6 bases, J lost 11 bases, and 7 bases stayed unmatched. CDR3 in DNA: TGTGCCAGCTCTCCGGAGGGAGGGAAGCAGTTCTTC. It specifies CASSPEGGKQFF.

This chain links TRBV28 with TRBJ2-3, with a weak D call TRBD2 (5 bases). V was cut by 3 bases and J by 4 bases, with 11 bases left in between. CDR1 is MDHEN, CDR2 SYDVKM, per germline. This CDR3 spans 14 amino acids. In nucleotides, the CDR3 is TGTGCCAGCAGTTTTGTGGGAGATCCAGATACGCAGTATTTT. It is translated as CASSFVGDPDTQYF.

The J gene is TRBJ1-4, the V gene TRBV6-1; possibly TRBD1 for D (6 bases). V lost 2 bases and J lost 0, with 22 bases in between. Per germline, CDR1 MNHNS and CDR2 SASEGT. This CDR3 has 20 amino acids. The CDR3 sequence is CASSETLRGRGAATNEKLFF. The CDR3 DNA reads as TGTGCCAGCAGTGAAACCCTGAGGGGAAGGGGGGCCGCAACTAATGAAAAACTGTTTTTT.

This chain uses TRBV19 with TRBJ2-7; a weak D match, TRBD1 (5 bases). The CDR3 has 16 amino acids. In germline, CDR1 is LNHDA, CDR2 SQIVND (reference sequence). V lost 5 bases and J 6 bases, leaving 23 bases between the germline ends. The CDR3 reads CASSDQQVPHYGEQYF. In nucleotides, the CDR3 is TGTGCCAGTAGTGACCAACAGGTCCCCCACTATGGCGAGCAGTACTTC.

This chain links TRBV27 with TRBJ2-7; TRBD1 matches 8 bases. After removal of 3 bases from V and 5 bases from J, the junction contained 6 bases not matched to a gene. The germline V gene encodes CDR1 MNHEY and CDR2 SMNVEV (reference sequence). The CDR3 loop spans 14 amino acids. DNA of the CDR3: TGTGCCAGCAGTTTCGGCAGGGGGCCCAACGAGCAGTACTTC. Residues: CASSFGRGPNEQYF.

In its sample, this clone was seen once. The rearrangement joins TRBV18 to TRBJ2-1; D is unclear. Trimming cost V 1 base and J 10 bases, with 5 bases left between them. The CDR3 loop spans 11 amino acids. Germline CDR1 and CDR2: KGHSH and LQKENI. The CDR3 coding sequence is TGTGCCAGCTCACCACGGTCAGAGCAGTTCTTC. It codes for CASSPRSEQFF.

This rearrangement joins TRBV5-8 to TRBJ1-4; D possibly corresponds to TRBD1 (5 bases). Germline assignment: CDR1 SGHTS and CDR2 YDEGEE. The CDR3 is 14 amino acids. Trimming took off 3 bases at V and 3 bases at J, with 9 bases between the two ends. The CDR3 loop reads CASSYDSPNEKLFF. Here the CDR3 DNA reads TGTGCCAGCAGCTACGACAGCCCTAATGAAAAACTGTTTTTT.

The gene calls are TRBV7-9 and TRBJ2-5, with 7 bases lining up with TRBD1. Trimming took 1 base from V and 5 from J; bases not matched to a gene: 7. Germline V gives CDR1 SEHNR, CDR2 FQNEAQ (reference sequence). The CDR3 extends over 15 amino acids. The CDR3 loop reads CASSLGDSPGETQYF. Here the CDR3 DNA reads TGTGCCAGCAGCTTAGGGGACAGCCCCGGGGAGACCCAGTACTTC.

The V and J genes are TRBV5-8 and TRBJ1-1, with D tentatively TRBD1 (5 bases). The length of the CDR3 is 15 residues. Germline lookup yields CDR1 SGHTS and CDR2 YDEGEE. The V gene lost 6 bases and the J gene lost 5 bases, with 20 bases spanning the gap. CDR3 amino acids: CASNLVLGQPTEAFF. CDR3 DNA: TGTGCCAGCAATCTAGTGTTGGGGCAACCTACTGAAGCTTTCTTT. Using reference TRBV5-8 and TRBJ1-1 for the parts outside the CDR3, the full variable domain is EAGVTQSPTHLIKTRGQQATLRCSPISGHTSVYWYQQALGLGLQFLLWYDEGEERNRGNFPPRFSGRQFPNYSSELNVNALELEDSALYLCASNLVLGQPTEAFFGQGTRLTVV.

This clone was found a few times. The chain combines TRBV7-3 with TRBJ2-2; D unclear. The CDR3 extends over 11 amino acids. Trimming shortened V by 4 bases and J by 5 bases, and 2 bases separated the two germline ends. The V gene's germline CDR1 is SGHTA and CDR2 FQGTGA. The CDR3 bases are TGTGCCAGCAGCTCGACCGGGGAGCTGTTTTTT. Translating it yields CASSSTGELFF.

The V gene is TRBV4-1, the J gene TRBJ1-1; D unclear. V gave up 4 bases and J gave up 0 bases, with 12 bases separating them. The CDR3 totals 15 residues. Germline CDR1 is MGHRA and CDR2 is YSYEKL. CDR3 sequence: CASSRPGSMNTEAFF. In DNA, the CDR3 is TGCGCCAGCAGCCGGCCGGGCAGCATGAACACTGAAGCTTTCTTT.

This chain joins TRBV10-1 and TRBJ2-7; the D gene is possibly TRBD1 (6 bases). CDR3 length: 14 residues. Germline values: CDR1 WNHNN, CDR2 SYGVQD (reference sequence). Trimming pared 2 bases from V and 5 bases from J, leaving 13 bases between. The CDR3 sequence: CASSEVGTPDEQYF. CDR3 bases: TGCGCCAGCAGTGAGGTCGGGACACCCGACGAGCAGTACTTC.

The DNA for the CDR3 is TGTGCCAGCAGGAGAGGAGCGGGAGAGGCAGATACGCAGTATTTT. As protein: CASRRGAGEADTQYF. The chain links TRBV5-4 to TRBJ2-3; 8 bases fit TRBD2. CDR3 length: 15 amino acids. J gave up 4 bases and V 5 bases, and 9 bases lay outside the gene matches. Germline V gene data show CDR1 as SGHNT and CDR2 as YYREEE (reference sequence).

The chain couples TRBV27 to TRBJ2-7; D perhaps matches TRBD1 (5 bases). The germline CDR1 and CDR2 sequences are MNHEY and SMNVEV (reference sequence). CDR3 length equals 16 residues. V lost 7 bases to trimming and J lost 2 bases, with 21 bases between them. This CDR3 reads CASNLPMGRSAYEQYF. In nucleotides, the CDR3 is TGTGCCAGCAACTTACCCATGGGGCGAAGCGCCTACGAGCAGTACTTC.